The 14 T cell receptor beta chains listed next were all sequenced from one sample in a study of blood T cell repertoires in COVID-19. Clones were sequenced by immunoSEQ multiplex PCR, and TCRdb holds only the in-frame ones, with some missing. The sample consists of more than 300,000 clones, about nine tenths of them appearing once. The sample consisted of PBMCs or T cells enriched from blood (not recorded which). Every receptor here comes from a woman younger than 35 who had recovered from COVID-19.

V gene TRBV18 combines with J gene TRBJ2-3; 7 bases are a match to TRBD1. Looked up from germline, CDR1 is KGHSH and CDR2 is LQKENI. The CDR3 covers 13 residues. With 8 bases clipped from V and 5 bases from J, the junction kept 7 bases outside the gene matches. The CDR3 DNA follows: TGTGCCAGCCGCCGGGACAGTAAAGATACGCAGTATTTT. As protein: CASRRDSKDTQYF.

The table lists this clone with a count of one. V and J are TRBV7-2 and TRBJ2-7, with D perhaps matching TRBD2 (5 bases). Between the trimmed V and J ends, which lost 4 bases and 3 bases, there was a span of 16 bases. This CDR3 spans 15 amino acids. The germline V gene has CDR1 SGHTA and CDR2 FQGNSA. The CDR3 is CASSSPGNGVYEQYF. In nucleotides, the CDR3 is TGTGCCAGCAGCTCTCCGGGAAACGGTGTCTACGAGCAGTACTTC.

This chain joins TRBV30 and TRBJ1-4, with D unclear. The ends were cut back, 5 bases at V and 4 bases at J, with 14 bases in the middle. The CDR3 has 14 residues. Germline V gene sequence: CDR1 GTSNPN, CDR2 SVGIG (reference sequence). CDR3 DNA: TGTGCCTGGGCGAGGCTAGGGAGTAATGAAAAACTGTTTTTT. This sequence encodes CAWARLGSNEKLFF.

There are many counts of this clone. The gene calls are TRBV13 and TRBJ2-7; D may be TRBD1 (5 bases). V gave up 5 bases and J gave up 6 bases, with 14 bases separating them. There are 13 residues in the CDR3. Germline CDR1 is PRHDT and CDR2 is FYEKMQ (reference sequence). The CDR3 DNA sequence: TGTGCCAGCAGCCTAACTATGGGGCTCGAGCAGTACTTC. This gives the protein CASSLTMGLEQYF.

CDR3 loop: CASSWGQLHHFYGYTF. The CDR3 DNA reads as TGTGCCAGCAGCTGGGGACAGCTGCACCACTTCTATGGCTACACCTTC. The rearrangement joins TRBV9 to TRBJ1-2, with 7 bases matching TRBD1. Germline V lookup: CDR1 SGDLS, CDR2 YYNGEE. V gave up 4 bases and J gave up 4 bases; unmatched junction bases: 13. The CDR3 spans 16 residues. The full variable domain, in which reference TRBV9 and TRBJ1-2 provide the parts outside the CDR3, is DSGVTQTPKHLITATGQRVTLRCSPRSGDLSVYWYQQSLDQGLQFLIQYYNGEERAKGNILERFSAQQFPDLHSELNLSSLELGDSALYFCASSWGQLHHFYGYTFGSGTRLTVV.

The chain couples TRBV5-1 to TRBJ1-5, with 9 bases aligning to TRBD1. Germline values: CDR1 SGHRS, CDR2 YFSETQ. V was clipped by 4 bases and J by 7 bases; unmatched bases: 6. The CDR3 has 14 residues. CDR3 sequence (DNA): TGCGCCAGCAGCCAACAGGGGGCAGGGCAGCCCCAGCATTTT. Translated, it gives CASSQQGAGQPQHF. Full variable domain (missing parts from reference TRBV5-1 and TRBJ1-5): KAGVTQTPRYLIKTRGQQVTLSCSPISGHRSVSWYQQTPGQGLQFLFEYFSETQRNKGNFPGRFSGRQFSNSRSEMNVSTLELGDSALYLCASSQQGAGQPQHFGDGTRLSIL.

This clone was recorded once. V usage is TRBV10-1 and J usage is TRBJ1-1, with 8 bases aligning to TRBD1. V was clipped by 6 bases and J by 4 bases; unmatched bases: 7. The germline V gene encodes CDR1 WNHNN and CDR2 SYGVQD (reference sequence). The CDR3 totals 14 residues. Here the CDR3 reads CASRKDRDGTEAFF. The CDR3 region has the DNA TGCGCCAGCAGGAAGGACAGGGATGGCACTGAAGCTTTCTTT.

This clone has only one observation. The CDR3 nucleotides are TGTGCCAGCTCAGGGGACAACAATCAGCCCCAGCATTTT. Its protein product is CASSGDNNQPQHF. The chain joins TRBV18 to TRBJ1-5; D might be TRBD1 (6 bases). CDR1 and CDR2 from the germline V gene are KGHSH and LQKENI. The CDR3 has 13 amino acids. V dropped 5 bases and J dropped 3 bases, with 8 bases sitting between them.

The V and J genes are TRBV5-4 and TRBJ2-1, with 10 bases matching TRBD1. The J segment lost 9 bases and the V segment lost 3 bases, leaving 9 bases of the junction unmatched. There are 15 residues in the CDR3. Germline V lookup: CDR1 SGHNT, CDR2 YYREEE (reference sequence). The DNA for the CDR3 is TGTGCCAGCAGCTCCGCCGGGACAGGGGCGCGTGAGCAGTTCTTC. It encodes CASSSAGTGAREQFF.

V gene TRBV6-4 combines with J gene TRBJ1-1; D is uncertain. This CDR3 contains 13 residues. V lost 5 bases and J lost 0, with 7 bases in between. Germline loops: CDR1 MRHNA, CDR2 SNTAGT. The DNA for the CDR3 is TGTGCCAGCAGTCCCGCTATGAACACTGAAGCTTTCTTT. Encoded protein: CASSPAMNTEAFF.

This clone was seen just once. The chain employs TRBV30 and TRBJ2-5; 11 positions agree with TRBD1. The V and J ends lost 5 bases and 3 bases, in that order; junction bases with no gene match: 5. The CDR3 has 14 residues. CDR1 and CDR2 from the germline V gene are GTSNPN and SVGIG (reference sequence). This CDR3 is CAWDRTGGKETQYF. DNA of the CDR3: TGTGCCTGGGACCGGACAGGGGGCAAAGAGACCCAGTACTTC.

The chain uses TRBV11-3 and TRBJ2-7; TRBD2 is a possible D gene (6 bases). The V end was cut by 3 bases, the J end by 3 bases, with 15 bases between. Per germline, CDR1 SGHNT and CDR2 YENEEA. The CDR3 totals 15 residues. CDR3 nucleotides: TGTGCCAGCAGCTTTTCCGGGGGTCGGGTCTACGAGCAGTACTTC. Translation gives CASSFSGGRVYEQYF.

The chain joins TRBV24-1 to TRBJ1-2; the match to TRBD1 covers 9 bases. The CDR3 is 13 amino acids. Losses at the gene ends were 4 bases for V and 7 bases for J; bases not matched to a gene: 3. Per the germline V gene, CDR1 is KGHDR and CDR2 is SFDVKD. This chain's CDR3 is CATSDPTGGGYTF. CDR3 bases: TGTGCCACCAGTGACCCGACAGGGGGTGGCTACACCTTC.

The rearrangement links TRBV29-1 to TRBJ1-5, with D possibly matching TRBD1 (5 bases). In germline, CDR1 is SQVTM, CDR2 ANQGSEA. Trimming took off 4 bases at V and 1 base at J, with 5 bases between the two ends. The CDR3 is 12 residues long. Here the CDR3 reads CSVAGSNQPQHF. The CDR3, as DNA: TGCAGCGTTGCAGGGAGCAATCAGCCCCAGCATTTT. Drawing the rest from reference TRBV29-1 and TRBJ1-5, the complete variable domain is SAVISQKPSRDICQRGTSLTIQCQVDSQVTMMFWYRQQPGQSLTLIATANQGSEATYESGFVIDKFPISRPNLTFSTLTVSNMSPEDSSIYLCSVAGSNQPQHFGDGTRLSIL.